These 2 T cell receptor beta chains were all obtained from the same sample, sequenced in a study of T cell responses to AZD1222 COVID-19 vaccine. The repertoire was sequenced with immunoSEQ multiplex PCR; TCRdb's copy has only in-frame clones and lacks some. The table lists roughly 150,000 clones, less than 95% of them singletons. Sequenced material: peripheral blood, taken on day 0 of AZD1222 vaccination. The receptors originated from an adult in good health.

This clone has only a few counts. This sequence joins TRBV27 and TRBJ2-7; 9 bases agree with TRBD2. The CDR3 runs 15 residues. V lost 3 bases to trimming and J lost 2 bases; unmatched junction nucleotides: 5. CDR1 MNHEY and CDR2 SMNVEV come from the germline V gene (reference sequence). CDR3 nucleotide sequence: TGTGCCAGCAGTTTCGGGCGGGAGGGCCCCTACGAGCAGTACTTC. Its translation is CASSFGREGPYEQYF.

The DNA for the CDR3 is TGTGCCTGGAGTAGTTTGCAGGGGAATCAGCCCCAGCATTTT. Its protein product is CAWSSLQGNQPQHF. The gene calls are TRBV30 and TRBJ1-5; tentative D call: TRBD1 (6 bases). The CDR3 contains 14 residues. CDR1 GTSNPN and CDR2 SVGIG come from the germline V gene (reference sequence). The germline V and J ends were trimmed by 2 bases and 4 bases, with 12 bases remaining between them. The variable domain in full, with the rest retrieved from reference TRBV30 and TRBJ1-5, is SQTIHQWPATLVQPVGSPLSLECTVEGTSNPNLYWYRQAAGRGLQLLFYSVGIGQISSEVPQNLSASRPQDRQFILSSKKLLLSDSGFYLCAWSSLQGNQPQHFGDGTRLSIL.